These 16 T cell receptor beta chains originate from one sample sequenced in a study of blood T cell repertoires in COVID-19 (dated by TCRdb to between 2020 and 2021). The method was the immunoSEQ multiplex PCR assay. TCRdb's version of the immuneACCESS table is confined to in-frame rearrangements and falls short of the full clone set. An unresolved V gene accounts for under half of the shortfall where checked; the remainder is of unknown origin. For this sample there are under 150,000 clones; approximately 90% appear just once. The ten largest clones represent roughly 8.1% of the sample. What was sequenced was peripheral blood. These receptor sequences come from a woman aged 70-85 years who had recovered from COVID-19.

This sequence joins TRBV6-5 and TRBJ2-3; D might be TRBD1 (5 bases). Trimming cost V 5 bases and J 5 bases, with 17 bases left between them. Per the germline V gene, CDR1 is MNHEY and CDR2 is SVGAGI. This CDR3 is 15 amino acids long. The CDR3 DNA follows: TGTGCCAGCAGTCAGACATCCTCCAGGGTAGATACGCAGTATTTT. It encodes CASSQTSSRVDTQYF.

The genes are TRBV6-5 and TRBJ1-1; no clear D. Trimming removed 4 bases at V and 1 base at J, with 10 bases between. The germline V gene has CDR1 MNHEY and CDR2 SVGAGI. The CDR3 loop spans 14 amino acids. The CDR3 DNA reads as TGTGCCAGCAGTTCCGCGACATGGAACACTGAAGCTTTCTTT. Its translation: CASSSATWNTEAFF.

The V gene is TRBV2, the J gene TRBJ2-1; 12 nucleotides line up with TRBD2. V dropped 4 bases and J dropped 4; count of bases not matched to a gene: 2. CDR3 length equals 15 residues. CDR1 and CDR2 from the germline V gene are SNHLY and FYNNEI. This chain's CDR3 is CASSGGLAGYNEQFF. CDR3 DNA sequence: TGTGCCAGCAGTGGCGGACTAGCGGGATACAATGAGCAGTTCTTC. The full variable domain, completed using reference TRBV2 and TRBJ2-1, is EPEVTQTPSHQVTQMGQEVILRCVPISNHLYFYWYRQILGQKVEFLVSFYNNEISEKSEIFDDQFSVERPDGSNFTLKIRSTKLEDSAMYFCASSGGLAGYNEQFFGPGTRLTVL.

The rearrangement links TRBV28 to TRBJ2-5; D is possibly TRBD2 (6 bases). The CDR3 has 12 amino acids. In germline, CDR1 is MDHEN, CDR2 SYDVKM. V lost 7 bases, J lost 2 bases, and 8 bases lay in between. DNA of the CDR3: TGTGCCAGCACTGGGGGGCAAGAGACCCAGTACTTC. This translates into CASTGGQETQYF.

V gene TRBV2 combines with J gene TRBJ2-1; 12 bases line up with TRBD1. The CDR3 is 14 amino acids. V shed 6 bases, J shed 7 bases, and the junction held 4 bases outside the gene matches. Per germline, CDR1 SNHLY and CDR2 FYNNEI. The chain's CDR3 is CASRGTGGRNEQFF. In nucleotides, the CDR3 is TGTGCCAGCAGGGGGACAGGGGGCAGGAATGAGCAGTTCTTC.

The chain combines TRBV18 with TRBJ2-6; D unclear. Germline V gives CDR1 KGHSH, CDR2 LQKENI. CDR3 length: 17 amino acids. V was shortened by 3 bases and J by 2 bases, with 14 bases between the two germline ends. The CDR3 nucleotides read TGTGCCAGCTCACCCGTATTCGAGGAGACTGGGGCCAACGTCCTGACTTTC. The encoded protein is CASSPVFEETGANVLTF. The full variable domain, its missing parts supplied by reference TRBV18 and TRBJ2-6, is NAGVMQNPRHLVRRRGQEARLRCSPMKGHSHVYWYRQLPEEGLKFMVYLQKENIIDESGMPKERFSAEFPKEGPSILRIQQVVRGDSAAYFCASSPVFEETGANVLTFGAGSRLTVL.

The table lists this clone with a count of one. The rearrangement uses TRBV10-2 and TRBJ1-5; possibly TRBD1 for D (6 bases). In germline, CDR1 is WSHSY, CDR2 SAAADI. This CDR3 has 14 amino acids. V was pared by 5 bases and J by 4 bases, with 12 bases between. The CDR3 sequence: CASSSRQVNQPQHF. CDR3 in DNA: TGCGCCAGCAGTTCTAGACAGGTAAATCAGCCCCAGCATTTT.

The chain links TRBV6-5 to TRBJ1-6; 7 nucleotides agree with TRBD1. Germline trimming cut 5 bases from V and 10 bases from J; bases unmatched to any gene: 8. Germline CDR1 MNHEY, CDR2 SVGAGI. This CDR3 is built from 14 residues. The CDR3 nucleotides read TGTGCCAGCAGTCCAAGGGACAGCTACTCACCCCTCCACTTT. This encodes CASSPRDSYSPLHF.

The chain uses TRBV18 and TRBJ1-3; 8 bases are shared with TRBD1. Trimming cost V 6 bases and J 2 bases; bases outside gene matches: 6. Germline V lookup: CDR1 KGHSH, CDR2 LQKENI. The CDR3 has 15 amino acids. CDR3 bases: TGTGCCAGCTCGTACCCGGGACAGGCTGGAAACACCATATATTTT. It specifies CASSYPGQAGNTIYF.

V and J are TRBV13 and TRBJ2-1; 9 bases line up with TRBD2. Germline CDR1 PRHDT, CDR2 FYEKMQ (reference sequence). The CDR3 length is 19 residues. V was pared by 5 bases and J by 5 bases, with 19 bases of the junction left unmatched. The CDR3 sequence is CASSLAYSGRLPGNNEQFF. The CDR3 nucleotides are TGTGCCAGCAGCCTCGCTTACAGCGGGAGGCTCCCGGGGAACAATGAGCAGTTCTTC.

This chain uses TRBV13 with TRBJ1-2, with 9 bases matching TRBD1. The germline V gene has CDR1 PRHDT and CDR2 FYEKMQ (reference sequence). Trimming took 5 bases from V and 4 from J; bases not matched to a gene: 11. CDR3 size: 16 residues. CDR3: CASSPGQGRRGYGYTF. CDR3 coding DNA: TGTGCCAGCAGCCCGGGACAGGGTCGTCGTGGCTATGGCTACACCTTC.

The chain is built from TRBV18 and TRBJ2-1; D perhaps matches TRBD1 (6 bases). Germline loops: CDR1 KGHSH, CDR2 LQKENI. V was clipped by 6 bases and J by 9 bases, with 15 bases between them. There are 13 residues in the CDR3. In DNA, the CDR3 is TGTGCCAGCTCGCTGGCAGGGGCGGGTGAGCAGTTCTTC. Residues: CASSLAGAGEQFF.

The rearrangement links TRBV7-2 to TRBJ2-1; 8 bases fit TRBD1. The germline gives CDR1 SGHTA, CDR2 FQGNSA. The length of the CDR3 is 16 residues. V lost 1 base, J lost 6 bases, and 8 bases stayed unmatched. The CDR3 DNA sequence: TGTGCCAGCAGCTTAGGTACTTGGACAGGGAGCAATGAGCAGTTCTTC. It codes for CASSLGTWTGSNEQFF.

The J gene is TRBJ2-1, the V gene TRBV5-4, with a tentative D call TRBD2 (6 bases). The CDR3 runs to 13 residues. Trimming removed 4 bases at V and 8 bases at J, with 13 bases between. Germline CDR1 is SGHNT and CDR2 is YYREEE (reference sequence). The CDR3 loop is CASSPPGVYEQFF. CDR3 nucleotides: TGTGCCAGCAGCCCCCCGGGGGTATATGAGCAGTTCTTC.

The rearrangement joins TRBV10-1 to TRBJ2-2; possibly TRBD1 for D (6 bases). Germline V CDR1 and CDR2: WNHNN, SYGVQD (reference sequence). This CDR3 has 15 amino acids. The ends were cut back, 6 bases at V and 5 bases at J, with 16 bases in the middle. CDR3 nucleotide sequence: TGCGCCAGCAGCCTCACAGGGATTAGAACCGGGGAGCTGTTTTTT. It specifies CASSLTGIRTGELFF.

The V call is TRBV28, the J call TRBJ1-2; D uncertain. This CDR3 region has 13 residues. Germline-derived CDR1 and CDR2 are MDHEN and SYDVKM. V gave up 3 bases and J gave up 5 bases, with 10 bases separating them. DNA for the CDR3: TGTGCCAGCAGTTTGGACGGACTATATGGCTACACCTTC. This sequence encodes CASSLDGLYGYTF.